Listed here is a single TCR beta chain. Some clones are missing from TCRdb's copy, which holds only in-frame ones; the method was immunoSEQ multiplex PCR. The repertoire includes about 200,000 clones, approximately 80% of them detected once, and about 13% sits in the top ten. The data stem from a study of blood T cell repertoires in COVID-19. The V end was cut by 1 base, the J end by 0 bases, with 9 bases between. Germline V gene data show CDR1 as GTSNPN and CDR2 as SVGIG (reference sequence). The CDR3 length is 14 residues. The receptor comes from a man aged 50-60 years who had recovered from COVID-19. The V gene is TRBV30, the J gene TRBJ1-2, with D possibly TRBD1 on 6 matching bases. Sequencing was done on a sample of peripheral blood. CDR3 in DNA: TGTGCCTGGAGTGGGACAGTAGCTAACTATGGCTACACCTTC. Its protein product is CAWSGTVANYGYTF.